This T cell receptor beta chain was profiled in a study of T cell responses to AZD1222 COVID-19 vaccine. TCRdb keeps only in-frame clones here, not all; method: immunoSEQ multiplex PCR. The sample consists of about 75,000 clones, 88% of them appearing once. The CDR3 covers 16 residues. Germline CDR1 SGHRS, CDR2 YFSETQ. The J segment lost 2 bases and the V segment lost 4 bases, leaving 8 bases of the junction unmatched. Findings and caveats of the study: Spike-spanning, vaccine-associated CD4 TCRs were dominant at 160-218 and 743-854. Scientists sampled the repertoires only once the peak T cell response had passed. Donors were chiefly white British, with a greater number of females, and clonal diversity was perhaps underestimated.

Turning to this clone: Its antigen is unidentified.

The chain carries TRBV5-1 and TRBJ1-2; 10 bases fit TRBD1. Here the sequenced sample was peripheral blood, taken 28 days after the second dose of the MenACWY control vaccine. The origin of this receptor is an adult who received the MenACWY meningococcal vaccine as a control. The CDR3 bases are TGCGCCAGCAGCCCCAGGGCGGGACAGGGGAACTATGGCTACACCTTC. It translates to CASSPRAGQGNYGYTF.